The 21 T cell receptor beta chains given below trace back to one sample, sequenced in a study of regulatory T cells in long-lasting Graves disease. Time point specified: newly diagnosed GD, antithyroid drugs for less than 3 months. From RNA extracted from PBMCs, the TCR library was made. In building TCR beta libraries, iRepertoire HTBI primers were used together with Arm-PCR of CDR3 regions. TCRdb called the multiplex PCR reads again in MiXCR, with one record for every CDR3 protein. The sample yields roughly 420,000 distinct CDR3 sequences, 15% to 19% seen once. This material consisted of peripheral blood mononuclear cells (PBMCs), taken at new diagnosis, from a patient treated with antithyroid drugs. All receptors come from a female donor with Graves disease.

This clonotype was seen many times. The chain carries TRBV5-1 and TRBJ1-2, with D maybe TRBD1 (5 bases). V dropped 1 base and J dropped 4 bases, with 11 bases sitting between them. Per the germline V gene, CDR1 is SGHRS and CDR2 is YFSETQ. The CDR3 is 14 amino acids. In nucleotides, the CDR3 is TGCGCCAGCAGCTTGAGGGGTTACGGCTATGGCTACACCTTC. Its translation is CASSLRGYGYGYTF.

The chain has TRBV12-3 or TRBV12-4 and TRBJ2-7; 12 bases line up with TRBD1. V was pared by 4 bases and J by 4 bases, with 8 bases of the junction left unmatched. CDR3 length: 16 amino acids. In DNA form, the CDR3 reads TGTGCCAGCAGTTCCTACCGGGACAGGGGGCCGTACGAGCAGTACTTC. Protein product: CASSSYRDRGPYEQYF.

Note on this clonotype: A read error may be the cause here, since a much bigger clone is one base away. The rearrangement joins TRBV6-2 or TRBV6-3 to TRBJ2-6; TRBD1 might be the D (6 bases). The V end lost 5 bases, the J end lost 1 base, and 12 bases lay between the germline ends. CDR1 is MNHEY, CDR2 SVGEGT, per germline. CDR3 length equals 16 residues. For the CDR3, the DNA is TGTGCCAGCAGTAAGGACAGAGGATCTGGGGCCAACGTCCTGACTTTC. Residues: CASSKDRGSGANVLTF.

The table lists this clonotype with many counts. Written as DNA, the CDR3 is TGTGCCAGCAGCTCGAAATTTTTGAGACAGGGGATCGACCTGGGCTACACCTTC. Residues: CASSSKFLRQGIDLGYTF. The gene calls are TRBV5-5 and TRBJ1-2, with TRBD1 matching 8 bases. V dropped 3 bases and J dropped 8; count of bases not matched to a gene: 21. CDR1 is SGHKS and CDR2 is YYEKEE in the germline V gene (reference sequence). The CDR3 is 18 residues long.

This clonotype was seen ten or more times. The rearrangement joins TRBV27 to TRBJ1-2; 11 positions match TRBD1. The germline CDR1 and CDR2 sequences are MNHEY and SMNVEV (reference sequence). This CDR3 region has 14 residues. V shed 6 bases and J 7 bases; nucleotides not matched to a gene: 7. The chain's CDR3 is CASRPTGTGGGYTF. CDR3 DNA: TGTGCCAGCAGGCCTACCGGGACAGGGGGTGGCTACACCTTC.

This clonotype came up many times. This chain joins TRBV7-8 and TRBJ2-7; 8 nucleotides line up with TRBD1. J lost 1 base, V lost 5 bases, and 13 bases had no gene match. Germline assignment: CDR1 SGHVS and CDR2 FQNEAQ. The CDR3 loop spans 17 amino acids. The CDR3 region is CASSTTLTGVGSYEQYF. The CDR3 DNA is TGTGCCAGCAGCACCACTCTGACAGGGGTAGGATCCTACGAGCAGTACTTC.

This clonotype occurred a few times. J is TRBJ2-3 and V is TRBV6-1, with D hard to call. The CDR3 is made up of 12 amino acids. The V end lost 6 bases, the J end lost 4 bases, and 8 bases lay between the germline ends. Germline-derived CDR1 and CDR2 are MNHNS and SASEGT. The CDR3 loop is CASSFDSDTQYF. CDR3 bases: TGTGCCAGCAGCTTCGACTCAGATACGCAGTATTTT.

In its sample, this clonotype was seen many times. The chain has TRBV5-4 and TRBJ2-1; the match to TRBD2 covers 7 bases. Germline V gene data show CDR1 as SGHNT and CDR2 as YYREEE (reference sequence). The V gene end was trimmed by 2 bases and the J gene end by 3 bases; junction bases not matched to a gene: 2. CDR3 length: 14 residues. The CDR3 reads CASSFERDYNEQFF. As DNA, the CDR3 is TGTGCCAGCAGCTTTGAGCGGGACTACAATGAGCAGTTCTTC.

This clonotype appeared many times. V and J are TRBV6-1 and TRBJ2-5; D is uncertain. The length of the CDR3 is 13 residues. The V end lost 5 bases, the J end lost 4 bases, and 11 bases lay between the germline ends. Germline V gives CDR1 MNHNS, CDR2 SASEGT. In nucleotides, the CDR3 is TGTGCCAGCAGTAGGGCCAAGGGAGAGACCCAGTACTTC. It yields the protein CASSRAKGETQYF.

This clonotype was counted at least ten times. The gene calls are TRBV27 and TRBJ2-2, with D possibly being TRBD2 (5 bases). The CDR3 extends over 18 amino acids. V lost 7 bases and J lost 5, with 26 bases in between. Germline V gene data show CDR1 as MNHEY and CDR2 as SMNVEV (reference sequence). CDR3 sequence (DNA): TGTGCCAGCACCCACCGGGGAAGCGGTCTCCCTCGGACCGGGGAGCTGTTTTTT. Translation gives CASTHRGSGLPRTGELFF.

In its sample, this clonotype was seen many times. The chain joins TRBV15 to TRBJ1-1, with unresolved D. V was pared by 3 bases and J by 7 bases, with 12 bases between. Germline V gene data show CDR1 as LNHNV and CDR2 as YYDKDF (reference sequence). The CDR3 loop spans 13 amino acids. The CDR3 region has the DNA TGTGCCACCAGCAGGGACGGGCGTTTTGAAGCTTTCTTT. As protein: CATSRDGRFEAFF.

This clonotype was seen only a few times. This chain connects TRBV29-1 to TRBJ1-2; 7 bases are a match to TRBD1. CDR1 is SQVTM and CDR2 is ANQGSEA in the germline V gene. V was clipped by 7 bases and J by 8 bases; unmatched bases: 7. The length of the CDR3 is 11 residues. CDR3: CSGKGGIGYTF. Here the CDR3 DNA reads TGCAGCGGAAAAGGGGGCATAGGCTACACCTTC.

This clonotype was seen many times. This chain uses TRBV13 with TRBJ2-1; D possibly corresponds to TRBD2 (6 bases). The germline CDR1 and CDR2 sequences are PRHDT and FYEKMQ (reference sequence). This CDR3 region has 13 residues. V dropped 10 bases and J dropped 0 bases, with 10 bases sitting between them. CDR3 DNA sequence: TGTGCCACCCTGGGGGGCTCCTACAATGAGCAGTTCTTC. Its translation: CATLGGSYNEQFF.

The CDR3 spells CASSRSGTNTEAFF. CDR3 DNA: TGTGCCAGCAGCAGATCCGGGACGAACACTGAAGCTTTCTTT. V usage is TRBV7-9 and J usage is TRBJ1-1, with D possibly matching TRBD1 (5 bases). The V end lost 5 bases, the J end lost 1 base, and 11 bases lay between the germline ends. There are 14 residues in the CDR3. Germline CDR1 SEHNR, CDR2 FQNEAQ (reference sequence). The full variable domain, in which reference TRBV7-9 and TRBJ1-1 provide the parts outside the CDR3, is DTGVSQNPRHKITKRGQNVTFRCDPISEHNRLYWYRQTLGQGPEFLTYFQNEAQLEKSRLLSDRFSAERPKGSFSTLEIQRTEQGDSAMYLCASSRSGTNTEAFFGQGTRLTVV.

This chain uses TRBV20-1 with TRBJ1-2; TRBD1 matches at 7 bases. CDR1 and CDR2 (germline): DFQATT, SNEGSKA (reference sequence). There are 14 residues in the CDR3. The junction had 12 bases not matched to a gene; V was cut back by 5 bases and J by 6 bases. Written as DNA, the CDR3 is TGCAGTGCTTGGGGGGGACAGAGGGCTGATGGCTACACCTTC. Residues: CSAWGGQRADGYTF.

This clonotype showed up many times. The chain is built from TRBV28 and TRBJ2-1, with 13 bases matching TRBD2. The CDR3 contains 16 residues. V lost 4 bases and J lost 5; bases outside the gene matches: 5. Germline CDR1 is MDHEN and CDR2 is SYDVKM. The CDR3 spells CASSSPGTSGNNEQFF. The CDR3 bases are TGTGCCAGCAGTTCACCGGGGACTAGCGGGAACAATGAGCAGTTCTTC.

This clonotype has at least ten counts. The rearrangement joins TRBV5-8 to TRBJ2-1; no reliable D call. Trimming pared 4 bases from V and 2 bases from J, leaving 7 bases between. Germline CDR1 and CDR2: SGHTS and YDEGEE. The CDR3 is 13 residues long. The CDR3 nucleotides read TGTGCCAGCAGCCAATTCCCCTACAATGAGCAGTTCTTC. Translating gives CASSQFPYNEQFF.

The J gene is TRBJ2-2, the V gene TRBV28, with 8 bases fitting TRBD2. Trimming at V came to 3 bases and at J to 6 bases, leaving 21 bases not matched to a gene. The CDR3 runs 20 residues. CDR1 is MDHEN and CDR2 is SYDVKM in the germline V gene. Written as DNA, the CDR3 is TGTGCCAGCAGTTTTGGTTGGACTACTTTAGCGGGGTCGTCGCCCGGGGAGCTGTTTTTT. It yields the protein CASSFGWTTLAGSSPGELFF.

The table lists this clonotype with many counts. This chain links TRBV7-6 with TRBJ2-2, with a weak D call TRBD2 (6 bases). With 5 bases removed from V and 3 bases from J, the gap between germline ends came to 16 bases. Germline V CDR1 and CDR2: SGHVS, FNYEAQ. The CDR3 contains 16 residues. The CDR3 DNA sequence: TGTGCCAGCAGCGAACCGGGACTCCCGTACACCGGGGAGCTGTTTTTT. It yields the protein CASSEPGLPYTGELFF.

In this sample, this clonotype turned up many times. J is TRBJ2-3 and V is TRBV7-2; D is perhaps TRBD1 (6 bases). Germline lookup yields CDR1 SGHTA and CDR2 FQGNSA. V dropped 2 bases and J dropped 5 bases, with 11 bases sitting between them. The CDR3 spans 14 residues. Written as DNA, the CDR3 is TGTGCCAGCAGCTTATCACAGGGAAAAGATACGCAGTATTTT. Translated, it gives CASSLSQGKDTQYF.

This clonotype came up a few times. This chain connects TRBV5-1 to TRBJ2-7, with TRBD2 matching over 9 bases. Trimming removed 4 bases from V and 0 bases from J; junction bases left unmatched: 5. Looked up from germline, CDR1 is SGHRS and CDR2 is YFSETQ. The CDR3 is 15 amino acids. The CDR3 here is CASSVSSGSSYEQYF. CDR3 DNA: TGCGCCAGCAGCGTAAGTAGCGGGAGCTCCTACGAGCAGTACTTC.